This T cell receptor (beta chain) was captured in a study of response to subunit inactivated influenza vaccine. This clonotype was counted only a few times. Its antigen is as yet unknown. One entry per CDR3 protein, called by TCRdb with MiXCR from the RT-PCR reads. This sample has 530,000 or so distinct CDR3 sequences, with approximately 12% found just once. General observations from the study: It was suggested by the authors that few new T cells are recruited by each seasonal influenza vaccination.

Looked up from germline, CDR1 is SGHTA and CDR2 is FQGNSA. This CDR3 region has 15 residues. The J segment lost 7 bases and the V segment lost 5 bases, leaving 8 bases of the junction unmatched. The TCR originated in a man aged 50-60 years who received an inactivated influenza vaccine. The genes are TRBV7-2 and TRBJ2-4, with 10 positions matching TRBD2. Sequencing was performed on PBMCs from blood, taken on the day of vaccination. The CDR3 is CASSRGLAGANIQYF. DNA of the CDR3: TGTGCCAGCAGCAGAGGCCTAGCGGGGGCGAACATTCAGTACTTC.